This is a list of T cell receptor beta chains from one sample in a study of shared clonotypes between healthy human individuals. Repertoires were generated with immunoSEQ multiplex PCR, while TCRdb's copy carries only in-frame clones and drops some. The top ten hold around 0.14% of the sample, which has a few million clones, 85% to 95% seen once. Sample: naive CD4+ T cells sorted from blood. Source of these receptors: a man between 18 and 35 years old in good health. Both conserved end residues are part of each CDR3. A D gene is named only where the DNA matches it firmly.

D,V,J,DNA,CDR3
-,TRBV6-6,TRBJ1-2,TGTGCCAGCAGCCATCCGGCCGTAGCTAACTATGGCTACACCTTC,CASSHPAVANYGYTF
-,TRBV5-5,TRBJ2-7,TGTGCCAGCAGCTTTCAGGGACCCTCCTACGAGCAGTACTTC,CASSFQGPSYEQYF
-,TRBV5-5,TRBJ1-6,TGTGCCAGCAGCCTTGGACTCTCGAGCTCCTATAATTCACCCCTCCACTTT,CASSLGLSSSYNSPLHF
-,TRBV20-1,TRBJ2-1,TGCAGTGCCAGGACTGTCAATGAGCAGTTCTTC,CSARTVNEQFF
-,TRBV10-3,TRBJ2-1,TGTGCCATCAGGAGAGCGGGCCCTCTCTACAATGAGCAGTTCTTC,CAIRRAGPLYNEQFF
TRBD1,TRBV6-1,TRBJ1-1,TGTGCCATCAGTGATGGGCCAGGGGGCAGGGGAACTGAAGCTTTCTTT,CAISDGPGGRGTEAFF
TRBD1,TRBV29-1,TRBJ1-4,TGCAGCGTCGAAGCAGGGGGAAATGAAAAACTGTTTTTT,CSVEAGGNEKLFF
-,TRBV4-3,TRBJ2-2,TGCGCCAGCAGCCGCCGGTCAACGGAGACAGGCGGGGAGCTGTTTTTT,CASSRRSTETGGELFF
-,TRBV6-1,TRBJ2-2,TGTGCCAGCAGCATGCCGGGCATAGGCACCGGGGAGCTGTTTTTT,CASSMPGIGTGELFF
TRBD2,TRBV15,TRBJ2-1,TGTGCCACCAGCAGTCCCCCGAAGGGTAGCGGGGCCTACAATGAGCAGTTCTTC,CATSSPPKGSGAYNEQFF